The next 20 T cell receptor beta chains were all read from a single sample in a study of blood T cells in healthy people across ages. Next came a second PCR, run for about 7 to 12 cycles, which used a sample-barcoded 5' primer along with a J-beta primer mix. TCRdb re-analysed the 5' RACE reads in MiXCR, keeping a single row per CDR3 protein. Of some 1.6 million distinct CDR3 sequences listed, 34% were seen once; the top ten hold about 11%. Sequenced: blood. These receptors were taken from a woman in her 30s in good health.

This clonotype was counted only a few times. This chain connects TRBV29-1 to TRBJ2-5; TRBD1 aligns across 8 bases. The length of the CDR3 is 15 residues. Per germline, CDR1 SQVTM and CDR2 ANQGSEA. After removal of 8 bases from V and 0 bases from J, the junction contained 11 bases not matched to a gene. The CDR3 loop reads CSFKRTGTYQETQYF. For the CDR3, the DNA is TGCAGCTTTAAACGGACAGGGACGTACCAAGAGACCCAGTACTTC.

V gene TRBV7-9 combines with J gene TRBJ2-3, with a tentative D call TRBD1 (6 bases). Germline loops: CDR1 SEHNR, CDR2 FQNEAQ (reference sequence). The CDR3 loop spans 16 amino acids. V was shortened by 4 bases and J by 3 bases, with 17 bases between the two germline ends. The CDR3 sequence: CASSSSHRAATDTQYF. The CDR3 nucleotides are TGTGCCAGCAGCTCTTCGCACAGGGCTGCGACAGATACGCAGTATTTT.

The CDR3: CASSQLSVSTEAFF. The CDR3 nucleotides read TGTGCCAGCAGTCAATTGTCGGTGAGTACTGAAGCTTTCTTT. V usage is TRBV6-1 and J usage is TRBJ1-1; D is uncertain. CDR1 and CDR2 (germline): MNHNS, SASEGT. The CDR3 extends over 14 amino acids. Trimming removed 5 bases at V and 5 bases at J, with 15 bases between.

There are a few counts of this clonotype. The V call is TRBV20-1, the J call TRBJ2-1; 7 nucleotides align to TRBD2. With 5 bases clipped from V and 2 bases from J, the junction kept 9 bases outside the gene matches. The CDR3 is 15 amino acids. The V gene's germline CDR1 is DFQATT and CDR2 SNEGSKA (reference sequence). For the CDR3, the DNA is TGCAGTGCTCCACCGGGACTAAGCCCCTACAATGAGCAGTTCTTC. Its protein product is CSAPPGLSPYNEQFF.

The chain links TRBV5-6 to TRBJ1-2; unclear D gene. Trimming removed 6 bases from V and 5 bases from J, with 11 bases in between. The CDR3 covers 12 residues. The germline gives CDR1 SGHDT, CDR2 YYEEEE. CDR3 loop: CASTNRGYGYTF. The CDR3 region has the DNA TGTGCCAGCACCAACAGAGGGTATGGCTACACCTTC.

The chain carries TRBV4-1 and TRBJ2-3; D possibly corresponds to TRBD1 (6 bases). Germline CDR1 and CDR2: MGHRA and YSYEKL. The V end lost 2 bases, the J end lost 4 bases, and 13 bases lay between the germline ends. The CDR3 consists of 15 residues. CDR3 nucleotides: TGCGCCAGCAGCCAATTGGGACAAACCTCAGATACGCAGTATTTT. It yields the protein CASSQLGQTSDTQYF.

This CDR3 reads CASSLGYPDGTSAPYNEQFF. DNA of the CDR3: TGTGCCAGCAGCTTAGGCTACCCTGATGGGACTAGCGCGCCCTACAATGAGCAGTTCTTC. This chain links TRBV7-9 with TRBJ2-1; the match to TRBD2 covers 10 bases. The CDR3 sequence is 20 residues long. Germline CDR1 is SEHNR and CDR2 is FQNEAQ (reference sequence). V was pared by 1 base and J by 2 bases, with 14 bases of the junction left unmatched.

The sample holds a few counts of this clonotype. This rearrangement joins TRBV6-1 to TRBJ2-1, with D perhaps TRBD1 (6 bases). CDR3 length equals 13 residues. Deletions cut 2 bases from V and 12 bases from J, with 14 bases between. Germline-derived CDR1 and CDR2 are MNHNS and SASEGT. CDR3 DNA sequence: TGTGCCAGCAGTGAAATCGGCGCCAGGGGGCAGTTCTTC. Translating it yields CASSEIGARGQFF.

V and J are TRBV20-1 and TRBJ2-3; D gene unclear. V lost 6 bases and J 4 bases, leaving 17 bases between the germline ends. Germline V gene sequence: CDR1 DFQATT, CDR2 SNEGSKA (reference sequence). The CDR3 is 14 residues long. Here the CDR3 reads CSAPRATGPDTQYF. The DNA of the CDR3 is TGCAGTGCCCCCCGGGCCACCGGTCCAGATACGCAGTATTTT.

Only a few counts were recorded for this clonotype. The chain recombines TRBV20-1 with TRBJ2-7, with a tentative D call TRBD1 (6 bases). The CDR3 runs 15 residues. Deletions cut 2 bases from V and 0 bases from J, with 14 bases between. The germline V gene has CDR1 DFQATT and CDR2 SNEGSKA (reference sequence). This chain's CDR3 is CSARPGQQSSYEQYF. The CDR3 coding sequence is TGCAGTGCTAGACCAGGACAGCAGAGCTCCTACGAGCAGTACTTC.

This clonotype was observed a handful of times. An end of the junction differs from the germline gene, which may be a read error. The chain recombines TRBV4-1 with TRBJ2-5; possibly TRBD2 for D (6 bases). This CDR3 comprises 13 residues. Germline CDR1 reads MGHRA; CDR2 reads YSYEKL. The CDR3 sequence: CVSSQDDGTTQYF. Here the CDR3 DNA reads TGCGTCAGCAGCCAAGATGACGGGACTACCCAGTACTTC.

There are a few counts of this clonotype. The J gene is TRBJ2-3, the V gene TRBV7-3; TRBD2 agrees at 8 bases. V shed 2 bases and J 5 bases; nucleotides not matched to a gene: 3. The CDR3 has 14 residues. The germline CDR1 and CDR2 sequences are SGHTA and FQGTGA. CDR3 nucleotides: TGTGCCAGCAGCTTATCCGGGACTAGAGATACGCAGTATTTT. It translates to CASSLSGTRDTQYF.

This clonotype was recorded a few times. V usage is TRBV20-1 and J usage is TRBJ2-3, with 12 bases identical to TRBD2. Trimming cost V 1 base and J 3 bases; bases outside gene matches: 2. This CDR3 is built from 15 residues. CDR1 DFQATT and CDR2 SNEGSKA come from the germline V gene (reference sequence). The chain's CDR3 is CSARGTSGTTDTQYF. In nucleotides, the CDR3 is TGCAGTGCTAGAGGGACTAGCGGGACGACAGATACGCAGTATTTT.

The genes are TRBV24-1 and TRBJ1-1; 7 bases are a match to TRBD1. CDR1 is KGHDR, CDR2 SFDVKD, per germline. This CDR3 has 14 residues. J lost 5 bases, V lost 4 bases, and 6 bases had no gene match. CDR3 in DNA: TGTGCCACCAGTGACACAGGGGAGCAAACTGAAGCTTTCTTT. Protein: CATSDTGEQTEAFF.

This clonotype has only a few counts. V gene TRBV5-6 combines with J gene TRBJ2-3; D remains unclear. Germline V CDR1 and CDR2: SGHDT, YYEEEE. The CDR3 contains 15 residues. Trimming removed 0 bases from V and 2 bases from J, with 10 bases in between. The CDR3 loop is CASSLVSSNTDTQYF. The CDR3 DNA sequence: TGTGCCAGCAGCTTGGTGTCTTCTAACACAGATACGCAGTATTTT.

The chain joins TRBV30 to TRBJ2-7, with D uncertain. V lost 3 bases, J lost 6 bases, and 9 bases lay in between. There are 11 residues in the CDR3. Germline values: CDR1 GTSNPN, CDR2 SVGIG (reference sequence). Here the CDR3 DNA reads TGTGCCTGGAGGCAAGGTGGCGAGCAGTACTTC. Translating gives CAWRQGGEQYF.

The chain couples TRBV5-5 to TRBJ2-1; D perhaps matches TRBD2 (5 bases). Germline CDR1 is SGHKS and CDR2 is YYEKEE (reference sequence). The length of the CDR3 is 15 residues. V lost 0 bases and J lost 2, with 9 bases in between. Written as DNA, the CDR3 is TGTGCCAGCAGCTTGGAAGCGGAGGCCTACAATGAGCAGTTCTTC. Translating it yields CASSLEAEAYNEQFF.

This clonotype was counted between two and nine times. The genes are TRBV7-9 and TRBJ2-1; D is unclear. In germline, CDR1 is SEHNR, CDR2 FQNEAQ (reference sequence). V was cut by 4 bases and J by 15 bases, with 7 bases left in between. The CDR3 extends over 9 amino acids. DNA for the CDR3: TGTGCCAGCAGCTCCCCCCCGTTCTTC. Amino acid sequence: CASSSPPFF.

This chain connects TRBV28 to TRBJ2-3; possibly TRBD1 for D (6 bases). This CDR3 has 23 residues. Germline V CDR1 and CDR2: MDHEN, SYDVKM. V was trimmed by 8 bases and J by 0 bases, leaving 39 bases between them. The CDR3 DNA reads TGTGCCAGCCCCCCTCGCTACCCGGGCGTTCGAGGGTTCAGGGGCCCTAGCACAGATACGCAGTATTTT. Amino acids: CASPPRYPGVRGFRGPSTDTQYF.

V is TRBV30 and J is TRBJ2-1, with 8 bases lining up with TRBD2. Trimming took 4 bases from V and 2 from J; bases not matched to a gene: 1. The CDR3 has 13 residues. The V gene's germline CDR1 is GTSNPN and CDR2 SVGIG (reference sequence). The CDR3 sequence: CAWTGLAYNEQFF. Written as DNA, the CDR3 is TGTGCCTGGACGGGACTAGCCTACAATGAGCAGTTCTTC.